Each of the 21 T cell receptor beta chains below was sequenced from the same sample in a study of Tregs in tolerant kidney transplant recipients. Sequencing used immunoSEQ multiplex PCR; TCRdb keeps in-frame clones, though not all of them. The sample includes approximately 98,000 clones, nearly 90% of them seen just once. The material sequenced was CD4+ T cells from blood, taken before the transplant. These receptor sequences come from a human donor who received a combined kidney and bone marrow transplant.

This sequence joins TRBV6-5 and TRBJ2-5; D unresolved. Trimming removed 7 bases from V and 5 bases from J, with 11 bases in between. CDR3 length: 12 amino acids. CDR1 and CDR2 (germline): MNHEY, SVGAGI. CDR3 region: CASTRIGETQYF. The CDR3 coding sequence is TGTGCCAGCACCCGGATCGGGGAGACCCAGTACTTC.

This clone was seen only once. The gene calls are TRBV19 and TRBJ1-1; 7 bases are shared with TRBD1. After removal of 7 bases from V and 4 bases from J, the junction contained 9 bases not matched to a gene. Germline CDR1 and CDR2: LNHDA and SQIVND (reference sequence). The CDR3 contains 14 residues. Here the CDR3 reads CASTLPTGRTEAFF. The DNA of the CDR3 is TGTGCCAGTACCCTCCCGACAGGGCGCACTGAAGCTTTCTTT.

This clone was observed a handful of times. The genes are TRBV18 and TRBJ2-7, with 8 bases that match TRBD2. CDR3 length: 16 amino acids. The germline CDR1 and CDR2 sequences are KGHSH and LQKENI. V was pared by 1 base and J by 1 base, with 6 bases of the junction left unmatched. The CDR3 protein is CASSPHIAGGSYEQYF. DNA of the CDR3: TGTGCCAGCTCACCACATATTGCGGGAGGTTCCTACGAGCAGTACTTC. Full variable domain (outside the CDR3, taken from reference TRBV18 and TRBJ2-7): NAGVMQNPRHLVRRRGQEARLRCSPMKGHSHVYWYRQLPEEGLKFMVYLQKENIIDESGMPKERFSAEFPKEGPSILRIQQVVRGDSAAYFCASSPHIAGGSYEQYFGPGTRLTVT.

The genes are TRBV5-4 and TRBJ1-2; no clear D. CDR3 size: 12 residues. From germline, CDR1 is SGHNT and CDR2 YYREEE (reference sequence). V dropped 0 bases and J dropped 5 bases, with 5 bases sitting between them. The CDR3 region has the DNA TGTGCCAGCAGCTTGGTCGGGTATGGCTACACCTTC. Its protein is CASSLVGYGYTF.

The chain links TRBV14 to TRBJ1-2, with 7 bases identical to TRBD1. The J segment lost 4 bases and the V segment lost 1 base, leaving 6 bases of the junction unmatched. CDR1 and CDR2 from the germline V gene are SGHDN and FVKESK. CDR3 size: 15 residues. CDR3 in amino acids: CASSQGQGGGYGYTF. Here the CDR3 DNA reads TGTGCCAGCAGCCAAGGGCAGGGGGGCGGCTATGGCTACACCTTC.

J is TRBJ2-6 and V is TRBV2; D not resolved. V was shortened by 8 bases and J by 2 bases, with 16 bases between the two germline ends. The CDR3 is made up of 16 amino acids. CDR1 is SNHLY and CDR2 is FYNNEI in the germline V gene. This chain's CDR3 is CASGGQIQTGANVLTF. CDR3 sequence (DNA): TGTGCCAGCGGTGGGCAGATACAGACTGGGGCCAACGTCCTGACTTTC.

This chain connects TRBV25-1 to TRBJ2-3, with D unresolved. The CDR3 spans 14 residues. CDR1 and CDR2 from the germline V gene are MGHDK and SYGVNS. V was clipped by 1 base and J by 2 bases, with 7 bases between them. The CDR3 is CASSESLATDTQYF. The CDR3 nucleotides read TGTGCCAGCAGTGAATCATTGGCCACAGATACGCAGTATTTT.

The chain links TRBV5-1 to TRBJ2-7; D call uncertain. CDR1 is SGHRS and CDR2 is YFSETQ in the germline V gene. V lost 1 base and J 1 base, leaving 12 bases between the germline ends. This CDR3 spans 15 amino acids. The CDR3 sequence: CASSLTPQASYEQYF. CDR3 sequence (DNA): TGCGCCAGCAGCTTGACCCCTCAGGCATCCTACGAGCAGTACTTC.

V is TRBV11-3 and J is TRBJ2-1, with 11 bases identical to TRBD2. CDR1 and CDR2 from the germline V gene are SGHNT and YENEEA. The CDR3 consists of 16 residues. The V and J ends lost 5 bases and 5 bases, in that order; junction bases with no gene match: 8. This CDR3 reads CASSDEVAGGDNEQFF. The CDR3 nucleotides read TGTGCCAGCAGCGATGAAGTAGCGGGGGGGGACAATGAGCAGTTCTTC. The full variable domain, its missing parts supplied by reference TRBV11-3 and TRBJ2-1, is EAGVVQSPRYKIIEKKQPVAFWCNPISGHNTLYWYLQNLGQGPELLIRYENEEAVDDSQLPKDRFSAERLKGVDSTLKIQPAELGDSAVYLCASSDEVAGGDNEQFFGPGTRLTVL.

The V gene is TRBV11-3, the J gene TRBJ2-7; D gene uncertain. Trimming took 2 bases from V and 3 from J, leaving 8 bases between them. This CDR3 is 13 amino acids long. The germline gives CDR1 SGHNT, CDR2 YENEEA. In DNA form, the CDR3 reads TGTGCCAGCAGCTTATCTGTCAGCTACGAGCAGTACTTC. Its protein is CASSLSVSYEQYF.

The rearrangement links TRBV5-1 to TRBJ1-1, with 9 bases fitting TRBD1. Trimming at V came to 1 base and at J to 5 bases, leaving 3 bases not matched to a gene. Germline assignment: CDR1 SGHRS and CDR2 YFSETQ. This CDR3 spans 14 amino acids. The CDR3 bases are TGCGCCAGCAGCTTGACAGGGGGCATAACTGAAGCTTTCTTT. Its protein product is CASSLTGGITEAFF.

The rearrangement uses TRBV15 and TRBJ1-1; D unresolved. This CDR3 is 13 amino acids long. CDR1 and CDR2 from the germline V gene are LNHNV and YYDKDF (reference sequence). V shed 0 bases and J shed 2 bases, with 4 bases lying between them. The CDR3, as DNA: TGTGCCACCAGCAGAGATCGTAACACTGAAGCTTTCTTT. This gives the protein CATSRDRNTEAFF.

In this sample, this clone turned up once. V gene TRBV5-4 combines with J gene TRBJ1-3; tentative D call: TRBD1 (6 bases). Germline V lookup: CDR1 SGHNT, CDR2 YYREEE (reference sequence). Trimming left V 4 bases short and J 0 bases short, with 11 bases between. This CDR3 contains 15 residues. CDR3 in DNA: TGTGCCAGCAGCAACCAGGGGATCTCTGGAAACACCATATATTTT. Translation: CASSNQGISGNTIYF.

This chain links TRBV7-9 with TRBJ1-4; 8 bases map to TRBD1. Trimming at V came to 4 bases and at J to 4 bases, leaving 8 bases not matched to a gene. The CDR3 is made up of 16 amino acids. Per the germline V gene, CDR1 is SEHNR and CDR2 is FQNEAQ (reference sequence). CDR3: CASSYDRQGLNEKLFF. The CDR3 DNA reads as TGTGCCAGCAGCTACGATCGACAGGGGCTTAATGAAAAACTGTTTTTT.

This clone was found a few times. The gene calls are TRBV25-1 and TRBJ2-1, with 8 bases matching TRBD2. Trimming took 7 bases from V and 7 from J; bases not matched to a gene: 12. Germline V gene data show CDR1 as MGHDK and CDR2 as SYGVNS. The CDR3 has 15 residues. CDR3 sequence: CASKRGLGGGNEQFF. CDR3 in DNA: TGTGCCAGCAAGAGGGGACTGGGCGGGGGGAATGAGCAGTTCTTC. Full variable domain (missing parts from reference TRBV25-1 and TRBJ2-1): EADIYQTPRYLVIGTGKKITLECSQTMGHDKMYWYQQDPGMELHLIHYSYGVNSTEKGDLSSESTVSRIRTEHFPLTLESARPSHTSQYLCASKRGLGGGNEQFFGPGTRLTVL.

This sequence joins TRBV28 and TRBJ2-7; perhaps TRBD1 as D (6 bases). V lost 4 bases and J 2 bases, leaving 15 bases between the germline ends. The CDR3 has 15 residues. Germline lookup yields CDR1 MDHEN and CDR2 SYDVKM. CDR3 nucleotides: TGTGCCAGCAGTTCCCCTCCAACAGGGACCTACGAGCAGTACTTC. Its translation: CASSSPPTGTYEQYF.

This clone was seen once. The chain employs TRBV10-3 and TRBJ2-1; a weak D match, TRBD2 (5 bases). Per germline, CDR1 ENHRY and CDR2 SYGVKD. The V gene lost 0 bases and the J gene lost 0 bases, with 9 bases spanning the gap. The CDR3 runs 16 residues. CDR3 DNA: TGTGCCATCAGTGAGTCAAAAGGGAGCTCCTACAATGAGCAGTTCTTC. Translated, it gives CAISESKGSSYNEQFF.

About this clone: Other DNA variants within this sample encode the same CDR3. This sequence joins TRBV30 and TRBJ2-5; 10 nucleotides agree with TRBD2. V lost 6 bases, J lost 10 bases, and 14 bases stayed unmatched. Germline V gene sequence: CDR1 GTSNPN, CDR2 SVGIG (reference sequence). The CDR3 covers 14 residues. CDR3: CACSNVAGGKGQYF. CDR3 DNA: TGTGCCTGCTCAAACGTAGCGGGGGGAAAGGGCCAGTACTTC.

This clone occurred a few times. This chain uses TRBV5-6 with TRBJ1-2; a possible D gene is TRBD1 (5 bases). This CDR3 region has 15 residues. V was cut by 2 bases and J by 8 bases, with 19 bases left in between. CDR1 is SGHDT, CDR2 YYEEEE, per germline. The CDR3 here is CASSFARGLDGGYTF. CDR3 in DNA: TGTGCCAGCAGCTTCGCAAGGGGCCTGGACGGGGGCTACACCTTC.

The V call is TRBV4-2, the J call TRBJ1-2; 8 bases map to TRBD1. The CDR3 totals 15 residues. In germline, CDR1 is LGHNA, CDR2 YNFKEQ. V lost 1 base to trimming and J lost 4 bases; unmatched junction nucleotides: 5. CDR3 in DNA: TGTGCCAGCAGCCAAGGGGAACAGGGGGTCTATGGCTACACCTTC. Translating gives CASSQGEQGVYGYTF.

This CDR3 reads CASSQDPGTGGGWEKLFF. Written as DNA, the CDR3 is TGCGCCAGCAGCCAAGACCCCGGGACAGGGGGCGGGTGGGAAAAACTGTTTTTT. This chain uses TRBV4-3 with TRBJ1-4; 12 bases are shared with TRBD1. The V and J ends lost 0 bases and 8 bases, in that order; junction bases with no gene match: 10. In germline, CDR1 is LGHNA, CDR2 YSLEER. The CDR3 contains 18 residues.